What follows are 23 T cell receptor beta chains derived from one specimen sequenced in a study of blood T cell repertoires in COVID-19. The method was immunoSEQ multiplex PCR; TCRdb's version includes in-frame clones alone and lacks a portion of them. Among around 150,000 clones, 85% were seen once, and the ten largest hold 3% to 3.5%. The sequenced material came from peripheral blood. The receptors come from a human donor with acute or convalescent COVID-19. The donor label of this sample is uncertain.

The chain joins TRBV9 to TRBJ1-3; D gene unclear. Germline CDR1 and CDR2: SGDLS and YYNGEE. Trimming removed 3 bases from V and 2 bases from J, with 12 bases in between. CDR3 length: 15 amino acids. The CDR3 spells CASSAEGAPGNTIYF. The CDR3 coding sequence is TGTGCCAGCAGCGCGGAGGGAGCTCCTGGAAACACCATATATTTT.

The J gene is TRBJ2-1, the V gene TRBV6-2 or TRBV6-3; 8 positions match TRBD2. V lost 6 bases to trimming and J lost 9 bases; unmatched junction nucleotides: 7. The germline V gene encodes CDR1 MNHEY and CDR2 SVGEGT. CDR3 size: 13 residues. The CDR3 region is CASSLVREGEQFF. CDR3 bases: TGTGCCAGCAGCCTAGTCCGGGAGGGTGAGCAGTTCTTC.

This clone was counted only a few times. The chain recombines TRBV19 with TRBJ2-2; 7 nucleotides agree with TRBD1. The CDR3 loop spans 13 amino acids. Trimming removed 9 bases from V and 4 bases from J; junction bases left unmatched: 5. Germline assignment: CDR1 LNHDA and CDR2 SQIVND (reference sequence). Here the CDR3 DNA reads TGTGCCAGCAGACAGGGCGGCACCGGGGAGCTGTTTTTT. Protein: CASRQGGTGELFF.

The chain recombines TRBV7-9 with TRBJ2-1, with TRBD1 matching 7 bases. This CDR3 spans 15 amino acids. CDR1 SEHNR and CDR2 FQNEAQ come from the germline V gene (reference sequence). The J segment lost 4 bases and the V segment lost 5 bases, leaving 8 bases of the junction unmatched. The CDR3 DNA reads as TGTGCCAGCAGCCAAACAACGGACAGGTACAATGAGCAGTTCTTC. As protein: CASSQTTDRYNEQFF.

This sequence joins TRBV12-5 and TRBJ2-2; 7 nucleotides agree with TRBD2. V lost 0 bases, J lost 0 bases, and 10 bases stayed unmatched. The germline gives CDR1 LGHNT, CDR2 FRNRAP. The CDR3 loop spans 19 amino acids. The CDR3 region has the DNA TGTGCTAGTGGTTTGGTTTATGCTACGGGACTATCGAACACCGGGGAGCTGTTTTTT. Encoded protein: CASGLVYATGLSNTGELFF.

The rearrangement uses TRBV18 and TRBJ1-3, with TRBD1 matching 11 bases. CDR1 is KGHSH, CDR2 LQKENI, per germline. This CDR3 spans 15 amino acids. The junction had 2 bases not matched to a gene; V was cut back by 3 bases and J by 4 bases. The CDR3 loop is CASSPDRGQGNTIYF. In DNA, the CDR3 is TGTGCCAGCTCACCGGACAGGGGGCAGGGAAACACCATATATTTT.

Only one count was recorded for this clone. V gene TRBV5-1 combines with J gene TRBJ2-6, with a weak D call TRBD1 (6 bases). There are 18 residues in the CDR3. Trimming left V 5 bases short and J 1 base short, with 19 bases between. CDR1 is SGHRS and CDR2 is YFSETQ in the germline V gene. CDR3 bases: TGCGCCAGCAGATCGACAGGTATAAGGGTGTCTGGGGCCAACGTCCTGACTTTC. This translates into CASRSTGIRVSGANVLTF.

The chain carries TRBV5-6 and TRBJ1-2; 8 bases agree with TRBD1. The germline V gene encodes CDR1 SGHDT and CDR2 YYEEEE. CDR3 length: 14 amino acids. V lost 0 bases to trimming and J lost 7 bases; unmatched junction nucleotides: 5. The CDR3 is CASSLDDRGGGYTF. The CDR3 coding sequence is TGTGCCAGCAGCTTGGACGACAGGGGAGGTGGCTACACCTTC.

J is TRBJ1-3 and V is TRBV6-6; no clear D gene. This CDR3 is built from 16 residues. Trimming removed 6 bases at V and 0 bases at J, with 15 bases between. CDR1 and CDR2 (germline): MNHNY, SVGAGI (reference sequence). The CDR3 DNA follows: TGTGCCAGCAGCCCCCGCGGGGAAAGCTCTGGAAACACCATATATTTT. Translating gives CASSPRGESSGNTIYF.

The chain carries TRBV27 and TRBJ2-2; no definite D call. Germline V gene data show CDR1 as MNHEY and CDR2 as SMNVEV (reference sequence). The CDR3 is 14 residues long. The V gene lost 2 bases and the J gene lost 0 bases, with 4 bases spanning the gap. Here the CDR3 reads CASSLRANTGELFF. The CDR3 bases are TGTGCCAGCAGTTTACGGGCGAACACCGGGGAGCTGTTTTTT.

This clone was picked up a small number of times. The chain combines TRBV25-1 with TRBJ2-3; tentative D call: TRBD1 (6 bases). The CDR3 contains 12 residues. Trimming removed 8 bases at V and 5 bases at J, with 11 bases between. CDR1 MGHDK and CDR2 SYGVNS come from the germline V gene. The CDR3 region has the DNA TGTGCCAGCTTAGGACAGATAGATACGCAGTATTTT. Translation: CASLGQIDTQYF.

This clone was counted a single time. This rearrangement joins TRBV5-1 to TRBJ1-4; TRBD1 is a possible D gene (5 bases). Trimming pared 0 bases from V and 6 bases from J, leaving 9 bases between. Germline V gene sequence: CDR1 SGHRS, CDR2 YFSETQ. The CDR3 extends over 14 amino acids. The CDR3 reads CASSLGGEYEKLFF. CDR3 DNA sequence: TGCGCCAGCAGCTTGGGGGGCGAGTATGAAAAACTGTTTTTT.

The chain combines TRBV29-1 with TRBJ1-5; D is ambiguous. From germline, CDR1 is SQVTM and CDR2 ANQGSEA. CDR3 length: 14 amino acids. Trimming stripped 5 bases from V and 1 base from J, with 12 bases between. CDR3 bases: TGCAGCGTTTCGGGAGGTGGGAGCAATCAGCCCCAGCATTTT. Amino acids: CSVSGGGSNQPQHF.

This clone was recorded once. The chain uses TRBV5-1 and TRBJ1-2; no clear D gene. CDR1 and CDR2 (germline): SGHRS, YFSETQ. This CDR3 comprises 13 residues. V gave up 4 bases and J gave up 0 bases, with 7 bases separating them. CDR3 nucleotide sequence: TGCGCCAGCAGCACAGAAGCTAACTATGGCTACACCTTC. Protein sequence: CASSTEANYGYTF.

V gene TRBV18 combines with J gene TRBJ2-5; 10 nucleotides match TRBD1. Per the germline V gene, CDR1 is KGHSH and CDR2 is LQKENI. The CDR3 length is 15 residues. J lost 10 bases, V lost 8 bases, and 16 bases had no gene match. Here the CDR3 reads CASGTGAAVRIDQYF. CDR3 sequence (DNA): TGTGCCAGCGGGACAGGGGCTGCCGTTCGGATAGACCAGTACTTC. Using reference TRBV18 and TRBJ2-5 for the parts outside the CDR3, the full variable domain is NAGVMQNPRHLVRRRGQEARLRCSPMKGHSHVYWYRQLPEEGLKFMVYLQKENIIDESGMPKERFSAEFPKEGPSILRIQQVVRGDSAAYFCASGTGAAVRIDQYFGPGTRLLVL.

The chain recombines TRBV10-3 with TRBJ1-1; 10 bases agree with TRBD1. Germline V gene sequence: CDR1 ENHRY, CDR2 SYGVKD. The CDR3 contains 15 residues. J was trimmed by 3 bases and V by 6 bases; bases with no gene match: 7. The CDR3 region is CAIRGTGVMDTEAFF. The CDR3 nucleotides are TGTGCCATCAGGGGGACAGGGGTTATGGACACTGAAGCTTTCTTT.

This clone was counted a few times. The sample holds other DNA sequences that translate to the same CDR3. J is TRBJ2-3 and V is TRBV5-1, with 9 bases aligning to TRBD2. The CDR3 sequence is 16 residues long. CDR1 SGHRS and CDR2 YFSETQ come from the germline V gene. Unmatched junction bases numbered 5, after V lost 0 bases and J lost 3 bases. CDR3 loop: CASSLGASGATDTQYF. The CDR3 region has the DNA TGCGCCAGCAGCTTGGGGGCTAGCGGGGCTACAGATACGCAGTATTTT.

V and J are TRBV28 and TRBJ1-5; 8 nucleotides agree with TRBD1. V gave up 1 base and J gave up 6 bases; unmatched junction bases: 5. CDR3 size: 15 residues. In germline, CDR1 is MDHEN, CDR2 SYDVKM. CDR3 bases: TGTGCCAGCAGTTTATTTTTAGGGACAGGTCAGCCCCAGCATTTT. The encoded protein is CASSLFLGTGQPQHF.

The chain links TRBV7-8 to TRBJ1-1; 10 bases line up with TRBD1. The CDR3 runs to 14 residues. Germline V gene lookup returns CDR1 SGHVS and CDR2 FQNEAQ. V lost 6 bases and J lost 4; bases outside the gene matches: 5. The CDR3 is CASRLDRGVTEAFF. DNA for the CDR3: TGTGCCAGCAGACTGGACAGGGGGGTCACTGAAGCTTTCTTT.

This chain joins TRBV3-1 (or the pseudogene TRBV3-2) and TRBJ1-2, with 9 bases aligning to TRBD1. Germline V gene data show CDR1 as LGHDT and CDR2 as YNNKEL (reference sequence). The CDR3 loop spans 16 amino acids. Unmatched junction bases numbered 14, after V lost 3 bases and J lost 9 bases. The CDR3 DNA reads TGTGCCAGCAGCCACACCCTAGGACAGGGGCTATATAGCTACACCTTC. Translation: CASSHTLGQGLYSYTF.

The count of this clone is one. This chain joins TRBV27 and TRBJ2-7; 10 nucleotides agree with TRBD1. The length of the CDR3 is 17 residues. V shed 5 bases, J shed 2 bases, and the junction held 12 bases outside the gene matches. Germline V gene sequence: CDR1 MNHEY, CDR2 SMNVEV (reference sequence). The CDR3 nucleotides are TGTGCCAGCAGTACCGGTGACGGACAGGGGGGGGCCTACGAGCAGTACTTC. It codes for CASSTGDGQGGAYEQYF.

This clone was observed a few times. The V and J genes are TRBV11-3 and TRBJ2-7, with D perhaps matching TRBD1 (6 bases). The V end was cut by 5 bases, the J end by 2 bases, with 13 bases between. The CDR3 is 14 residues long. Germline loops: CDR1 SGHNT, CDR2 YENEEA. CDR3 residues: CASSLPGEPYEQYF. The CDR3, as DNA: TGTGCCAGCAGCCTACCAGGGGAGCCCTACGAGCAGTACTTC.

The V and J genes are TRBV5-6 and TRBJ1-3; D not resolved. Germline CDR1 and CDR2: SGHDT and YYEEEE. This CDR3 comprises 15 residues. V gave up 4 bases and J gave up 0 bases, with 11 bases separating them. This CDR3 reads CASSMRSVSGNTIYF. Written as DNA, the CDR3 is TGTGCCAGCAGCATGAGGTCAGTCTCTGGAAACACCATATATTTT.